This TCR beta chain emerged from a study of T cell changes during pregnancy in multiple sclerosis. The ends were cut back, 2 bases at V and 4 bases at J, with 9 bases in the middle. This CDR3 is built from 14 residues. The germline V gene encodes CDR1 ENHRY and CDR2 SYGVKD. Sequencing was performed with immunoSEQ multiplex PCR; in TCRdb, only in-frame clones are kept and a portion is missing. Among roughly 110,000 clones, roughly 92% were seen once, and the ten largest hold 1.5% to 2%. This clonotype was sampled from a female donor with multiple sclerosis, enrolled in a pregnancy study. The sequences come from peripheral blood, collected after pregnancy. This chain uses TRBV10-3 with TRBJ1-3; D might be TRBD1 (6 bases). Here the CDR3 DNA reads TGTGCCATCAGTGAGGACAGGCTGGGAAACACCATATATTTT. It yields the protein CAISEDRLGNTIYF.